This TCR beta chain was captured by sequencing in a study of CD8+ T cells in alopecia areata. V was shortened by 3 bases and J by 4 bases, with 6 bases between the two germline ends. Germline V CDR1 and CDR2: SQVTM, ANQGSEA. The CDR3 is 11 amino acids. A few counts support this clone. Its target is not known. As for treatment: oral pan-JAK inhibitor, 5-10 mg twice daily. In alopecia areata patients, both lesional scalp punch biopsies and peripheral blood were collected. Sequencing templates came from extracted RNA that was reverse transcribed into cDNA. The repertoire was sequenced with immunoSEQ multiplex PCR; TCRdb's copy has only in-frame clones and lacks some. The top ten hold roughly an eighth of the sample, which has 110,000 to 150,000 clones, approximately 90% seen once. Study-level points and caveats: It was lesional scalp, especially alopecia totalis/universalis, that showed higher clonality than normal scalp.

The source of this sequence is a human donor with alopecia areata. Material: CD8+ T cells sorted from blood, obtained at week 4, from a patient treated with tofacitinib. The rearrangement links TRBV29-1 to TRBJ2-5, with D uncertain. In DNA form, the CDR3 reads TGCAGCGTTGAGTCGGGAGAGACCCAGTACTTC. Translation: CSVESGETQYF.